Listed here are 3 T cell receptor beta chains from one sample, sequenced in a study of identical twins. TCRdb re-derived calls from the 5' RACE reads in MiXCR, one entry per CDR3 protein. Of 700,000 to 950,000 distinct CDR3 sequences in the sample, about 12% were seen once. This same sample was also part of a study on yellow fever vaccine responses in identical twins.

Sequenced material: PBMCs. The receptors derive from a young woman in good health.

This clonotype was seen repeatedly, ten times or more. V and J are TRBV20-1 and TRBJ1-3; D is unclear. Germline V gene sequence: CDR1 DFQATT, CDR2 SNEGSKA (reference sequence). Trimming pared 3 bases from V and 0 bases from J, leaving 9 bases between. This CDR3 comprises 14 residues. The DNA of the CDR3 is TGCAGTGCTAGTGCAGCGAGCTCTGGAAACACCATATATTTT. Its protein is CSASAASSGNTIYF.

In this sample, this clonotype turned up a few times. The chain is built from TRBV12-3 or TRBV12-4 and TRBJ2-2, with 12 bases aligning to TRBD2. The J segment lost 0 bases and the V segment lost 1 base, leaving 9 bases of the junction unmatched. This CDR3 contains 20 residues. As DNA, the CDR3 is TGTGCCAGCAGTTTAGTACGGACTAGCGGGATTAATCCGAACACCGGGGAGCTGTTTTTT. Its protein product is CASSLVRTSGINPNTGELFF.

This clonotype was seen a handful of times. V is TRBV6-1 and J is TRBJ2-7; 15 positions match TRBD2. V was clipped by 6 bases and J by 5 bases; unmatched bases: 8. The CDR3 extends over 16 amino acids. The germline V gene has CDR1 MNHNS and CDR2 SASEGT. The CDR3 protein is CASRDSGTSGRNEQYF. CDR3 in DNA: TGTGCCAGCAGAGATAGTGGGACTAGCGGGAGGAACGAGCAGTACTTC.